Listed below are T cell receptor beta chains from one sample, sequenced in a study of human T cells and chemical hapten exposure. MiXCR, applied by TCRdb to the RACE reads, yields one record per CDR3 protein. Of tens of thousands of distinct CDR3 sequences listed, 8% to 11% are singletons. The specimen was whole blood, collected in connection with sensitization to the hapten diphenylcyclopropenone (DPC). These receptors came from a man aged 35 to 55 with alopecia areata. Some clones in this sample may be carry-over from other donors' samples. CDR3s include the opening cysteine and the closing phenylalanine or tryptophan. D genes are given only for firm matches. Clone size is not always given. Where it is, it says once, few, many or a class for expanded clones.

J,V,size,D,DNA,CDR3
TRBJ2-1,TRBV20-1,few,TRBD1,TGCAGTGCTAGAGACATGACAGGGGTCGGTGAGCAGTTCTTC,CSARDMTGVGEQFF
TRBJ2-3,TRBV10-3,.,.,TGTGCCTCCGCGAGAGTCGGGTCCGAATTAGATACGCAGTATTTT,CASARVGSELDTQYF
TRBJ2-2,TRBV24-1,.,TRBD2,TGTGCCACCTGCGAAGCGGGAGGGGACACCGGGGAGCTGTTTTTT,CATCEAGGDTGELFF
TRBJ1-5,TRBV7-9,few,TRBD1,TGTGCCAGCAGCTTGGCGACAGGGGACAATCAGCCCCAGCATTTT,CASSLATGDNQPQHF
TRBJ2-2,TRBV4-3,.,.,TGCGCCAGCAGCCACGGGGGCGACACCGGGGAGCTGTTTTTT,CASSHGGDTGELFF
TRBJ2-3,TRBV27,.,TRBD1,TGTGCCAGCAGTGTGACAGGGGGTCGAAGCACAGATACGCAGTATTTT,CASSVTGGRSTDTQYF
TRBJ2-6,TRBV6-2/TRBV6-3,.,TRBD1,TGTGCCAGCAGGGACAGGGCTGGGGCCAACGTCCTGACTTTC,CASRDRAGANVLTF
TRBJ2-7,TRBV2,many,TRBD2,TGTGCCAGCAGCCCACTAGCGGGAGGTTCGTGGGCCCCTGAGCAGTACTTC,CASSPLAGGSWAPEQYF
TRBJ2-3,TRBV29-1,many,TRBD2,TGCAGCGTTGAAGTGGGAGGGGTTGCAGATACGCAGTATTTT,CSVEVGGVADTQYF
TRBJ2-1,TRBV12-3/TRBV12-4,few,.,TGTGCCAGCAGACGACCAGGACCCGCCTCCTACAATGAGCAGTTCTTC,CASRRPGPASYNEQFF
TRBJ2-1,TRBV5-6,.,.,TGTGCCAGCAGCCCGGAGGGCGGCAGCTCCTACAATGAGCAGTTCTTC,CASSPEGGSSYNEQFF
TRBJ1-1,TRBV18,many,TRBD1,TGTGCCAGCTCACCACGACAGGGGGAATATGTGAACACTGAAGCTTTCTTT,CASSPRQGEYVNTEAFF
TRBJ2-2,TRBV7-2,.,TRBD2,TGTGCCAGCAGCTTAGGGCTAGCGGGAGGTCCGAACACCGGGGAGCTGTTTTTT,CASSLGLAGGPNTGELFF
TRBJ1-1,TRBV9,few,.,TGTGCCAGCAGCCCACCCTCGAGCCCCGGGGGTAACACTGAAGCTTTCTTT,CASSPPSSPGGNTEAFF
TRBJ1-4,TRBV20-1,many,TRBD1,TGCAGTGCTAGAACAGGGGGCCTTGAAAAACTGTTTTTT,CSARTGGLEKLFF
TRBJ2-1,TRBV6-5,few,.,TGTGCCAGCAGTTCCATTCAGGGACTTGAGCAGTTCTTC,CASSSIQGLEQFF
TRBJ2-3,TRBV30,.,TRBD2,TGTGCCTGGGATACTAGCGGGAGACACACAGATACGCAGTATTTT,CAWDTSGRHTDTQYF
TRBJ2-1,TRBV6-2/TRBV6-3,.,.,TGTGCCAGCAGAGATGGAAGATCCTACAATGAGCAGTTCTTC,CASRDGRSYNEQFF
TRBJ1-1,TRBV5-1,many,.,TGCGCCAGCAGCTTCGGTCAGGAGAACACTGAAGCTTTCTTT,CASSFGQENTEAFF
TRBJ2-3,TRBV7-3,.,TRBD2,TGTGCCAGCAGCTTAATGCTAGCGGGGGATACGCAGTATTTT,CASSLMLAGDTQYF
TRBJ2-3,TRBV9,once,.,TGTGCCAGCAGCGTAGTCGGGGGACAGCAGTATTTT,CASSVVGGQQYF
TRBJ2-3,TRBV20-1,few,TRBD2,TGCAGTGCCATCCCACTAGCGGGAGGATTAAATACGCAGTATTTT,CSAIPLAGGLNTQYF
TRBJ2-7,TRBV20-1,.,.,TGCAGTGCTAGAGACGGGCAGCGTTTAACCTACGAGCAGTACTTC,CSARDGQRLTYEQYF
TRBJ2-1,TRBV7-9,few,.,TGTGCCAGCAGCTTAGTCAGGGGTCGGAATGAGCAGTTCTTC,CASSLVRGRNEQFF
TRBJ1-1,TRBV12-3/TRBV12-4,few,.,TGTGCCAGCAGTTCACAGTATAACGCTGAAGCTTTCTTT,CASSSQYNAEAFF
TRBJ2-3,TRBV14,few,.,TGTGCCAGCAGCCAGGGGATGGCAGGCCATACGCAGTATTTT,CASSQGMAGHTQYF
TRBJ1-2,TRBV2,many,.,TGTGCCAGCAGTGAAGCGAGGGGACCCTATGGCTACACCTTC,CASSEARGPYGYTF
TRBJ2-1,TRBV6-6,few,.,TGTGCCAGCAGTTACTCGAGAGGGGAGGGGGGCGATGAGCAGTTCTTC,CASSYSRGEGGDEQFF
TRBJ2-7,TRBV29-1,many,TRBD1,TGCAGCGTTGAAGTCGTGGGGAACAGGGGTTACGAGCAGTACTTC,CSVEVVGNRGYEQYF
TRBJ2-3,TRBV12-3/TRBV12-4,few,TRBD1,TGTGCCAGCAGCCAGGGGGTATCGCCAGATACGCAGTATTTT,CASSQGVSPDTQYF
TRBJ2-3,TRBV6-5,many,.,TGTGCCAGCAGGTCGGGACACAGCACAGATACGCAGTATTTT,CASRSGHSTDTQYF
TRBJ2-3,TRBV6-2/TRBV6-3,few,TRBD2,TGTGCCAGCACGGGGGGAGGTGGAGATACGCAGTATTTT,CASTGGGGDTQYF
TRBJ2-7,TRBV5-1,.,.,TGCGCCAGCAGCTCGTCGGGAGCCTACGAGCAGTACTTC,CASSSSGAYEQYF